The 26 T cell receptor beta chains in this list originate from one sample, sequenced in a study of T cell responses to AZD1222 COVID-19 vaccine. Here immunoSEQ multiplex PCR was the method, and the copy in TCRdb shows in-frame clones only, minus some. This repertoire shows 150,000 to 200,000 clones, roughly 92% found once; its top ten account for roughly 1.2%. Sample: peripheral blood, taken 28 days after the second AZD1222 dose. The receptors shown here come from an adult who received the AZD1222 COVID-19 vaccine.

J is TRBJ2-7 and V is TRBV4-1; the D gene is possibly TRBD1 (5 bases). CDR3 size: 11 residues. Between the trimmed V and J ends, which lost 1 base and 11 bases, there was a span of 9 bases. The germline CDR1 and CDR2 sequences are MGHRA and YSYEKL. CDR3 DNA: TGCGCCAGCAGCCAAGGGAAGGGGAAGTACTTC. Its protein product is CASSQGKGKYF.

This chain links TRBV6-5 with TRBJ1-5; D may be TRBD1 (6 bases). Germline V gene lookup returns CDR1 MNHEY and CDR2 SVGAGI. Trimming stripped 7 bases from V and 3 bases from J, with 10 bases between. CDR3 size: 13 residues. CDR3: CASIGGLNQPQHF. The CDR3 DNA follows: TGTGCCAGCATAGGGGGGCTCAATCAGCCCCAGCATTTT.

This chain joins TRBV6-4 and TRBJ2-2; D is unresolved. V was cut by 3 bases and J by 5 bases, with 10 bases left in between. Per germline, CDR1 MRHNA and CDR2 SNTAGT. This CDR3 comprises 14 residues. CDR3 in amino acids: CASSEETHTGELFF. The CDR3 coding sequence is TGTGCCAGCAGTGAGGAGACCCATACCGGGGAGCTGTTTTTT.

The chain links TRBV19 to TRBJ1-2; D remains unclear. V lost 6 bases to trimming and J lost 4 bases, with 9 bases between them. Germline CDR1 and CDR2: LNHDA and SQIVND (reference sequence). This CDR3 is 12 amino acids long. CDR3 sequence (DNA): TGTGCCAGTAGCCTTAGGACCTATGGCTACACCTTC. It specifies CASSLRTYGYTF.

The chain recombines TRBV5-1 with TRBJ2-3; perhaps TRBD2 as D (5 bases). V dropped 5 bases and J dropped 1 base, with 17 bases sitting between them. The CDR3 covers 16 residues. Germline V gene data show CDR1 as SGHRS and CDR2 as YFSETQ. The CDR3 here is CASSPDSGYGTDTQYF. CDR3 nucleotides: TGCGCCAGCAGTCCCGACTCGGGATACGGCACAGATACGCAGTATTTT.

The genes are TRBV29-1 and TRBJ1-1, with 7 bases lining up with TRBD1. This CDR3 is 10 amino acids long. From germline, CDR1 is SQVTM and CDR2 ANQGSEA. The CDR3 region has the DNA TGCACCCATGGGGGGGACAGCCCTTTCTTT. The encoded protein is CTHGGDSPFF.

The chain is built from TRBV21-1 and TRBJ1-2; the table's TRBD1 call for D was not verified on the DNA. TRBV21-1 is designated a pseudogene. This CDR3 spans 18 amino acids. CDR3 amino acids: CASSKAPRWTWGTGGYTF. CDR3 bases: TGTGCCAGCAGCAAAGCGCCCCGCTGGACCTGGGGTACAGGGGGCTACACCTTC.

The rearrangement uses TRBV11-2 and TRBJ2-5, with 8 nucleotides matching TRBD2. This CDR3 region has 17 residues. The V and J ends lost 4 bases and 7 bases, in that order; junction bases with no gene match: 17. Germline CDR1 reads SGHAT; CDR2 reads FQNNGV. The CDR3 sequence: CASSSRVKQGRGGTQYF. As DNA, the CDR3 is TGTGCCAGCAGCTCCAGAGTTAAACAGGGCCGGGGGGGGACCCAGTACTTC.

This chain connects TRBV6-5 to TRBJ2-5; perhaps TRBD2 as D (6 bases). CDR1 and CDR2 from the germline V gene are MNHEY and SVGAGI. The V gene lost 3 bases and the J gene lost 9 bases, with 17 bases spanning the gap. This CDR3 spans 14 amino acids. CDR3 sequence reads: CASSYPYPGESQYF. The CDR3 nucleotides are TGTGCCAGCAGTTATCCCTATCCGGGGGAGTCCCAGTACTTC.

This chain uses TRBV29-1 with TRBJ1-1, with D hard to call. V was trimmed by 0 bases and J by 0 bases, leaving 5 bases between them. Germline CDR1 reads SQVTM; CDR2 reads ANQGSEA. The CDR3 is 13 residues long. CDR3 protein: CSVEDLVNTEAFF. The DNA for the CDR3 is TGCAGCGTTGAAGATCTGGTGAACACTGAAGCTTTCTTT.

The chain combines TRBV6-2 or TRBV6-3 with TRBJ2-3; 13 positions match TRBD2. In germline, CDR1 is MNHEY, CDR2 SVGEGT. CDR3 length: 18 amino acids. After removal of 2 bases from V and 0 bases from J, the junction contained 5 bases not matched to a gene. This CDR3 is CASSYPGTSGVSTDTQYF. The CDR3, as DNA: TGTGCCAGCAGTTACCCCGGGACTAGCGGGGTGAGCACAGATACGCAGTATTTT.

The chain joins TRBV9 to TRBJ1-2, with a possible D match to TRBD1 (6 bases). This CDR3 region has 14 residues. CDR1 is SGDLS and CDR2 is YYNGEE in the germline V gene. Trimming removed 2 bases from V and 3 bases from J, with 11 bases in between. CDR3 DNA: TGTGCCAGCAGCGTCGGACAGCAGTACTATGGCTACACCTTC. It yields the protein CASSVGQQYYGYTF.

V gene TRBV23-1 combines with J gene TRBJ1-1; D is perhaps TRBD1 (5 bases). TRBV23-1 is flagged as an ORF with uncertain function. The V gene lost 4 bases and the J gene lost 7 bases, with 19 bases spanning the gap. CDR3 length: 15 amino acids. The CDR3 nucleotides read TGCGCCAGCAGTCCCGTACCCGATCATGGGGGTGAAGCTTTCTTT. Translated, it gives CASSPVPDHGGEAFF.

This chain uses TRBV9 with TRBJ2-3; D is perhaps TRBD1 (6 bases). CDR3 length equals 15 residues. In germline, CDR1 is SGDLS, CDR2 YYNGEE. Deletions cut 1 base from V and 6 bases from J, with 15 bases between. The CDR3 DNA reads as TGTGCCAGCAGCGTACGTTACGACAGGATGGATACGCAGTATTTT. Translation gives CASSVRYDRMDTQYF.

This chain's CDR3 is CATSGGRNQPQHF. In DNA form, the CDR3 reads TGTGCCACCAGTGGGGGTCGCAATCAGCCCCAGCATTTT. This chain links TRBV24-1 with TRBJ1-5; D call uncertain. CDR1 is KGHDR, CDR2 SFDVKD, per germline. Trimming cost V 5 bases and J 2 bases, with 6 bases left between them. The CDR3 is 13 residues long.

The chain is built from TRBV7-2 and TRBJ2-1; no firm D call. Germline V gives CDR1 SGHTA, CDR2 FQGNSA. V dropped 1 base and J dropped 4 bases, with 8 bases sitting between them. The CDR3 totals 14 residues. The CDR3 reads CASSLVSTYNEQFF. The CDR3 DNA reads TGTGCCAGCAGCTTAGTCTCGACTTACAATGAGCAGTTCTTC.

The rearrangement links TRBV12-3 or TRBV12-4 to TRBJ1-1; 9 bases align to TRBD1. J was trimmed by 4 bases and V by 5 bases; bases with no gene match: 2. CDR3 length: 13 amino acids. CDR3 DNA sequence: TGTGCCAGCAGTAGGACAGGGGCCACTGAAGCTTTCTTT. It codes for CASSRTGATEAFF.

The chain has TRBV20-1 and TRBJ2-1; 7 positions match TRBD2. This CDR3 is 8 amino acids long. CDR1 DFQATT and CDR2 SNEGSKA come from the germline V gene (reference sequence). The CDR3 loop reads CTSGEQFF. CDR3 bases: TGCACTAGCGGTGAGCAGTTCTTC.

V and J are TRBV5-4 and TRBJ1-2; tentative D call: TRBD1 (6 bases). Germline V gives CDR1 SGHNT, CDR2 YYREEE (reference sequence). This CDR3 region has 13 residues. Deletions cut 3 bases from V and 4 bases from J, with 10 bases between. Here the CDR3 DNA reads TGTGCCAGCAGCTCACGACAGGTCTATGGCTACACCTTC. This encodes CASSSRQVYGYTF.

J is TRBJ2-3 and V is TRBV27, with D tentatively TRBD1 (7 bases). Trimming left V 5 bases short and J 2 bases short, with 17 bases between. Germline V gene lookup returns CDR1 MNHEY and CDR2 SMNVEV (reference sequence). The CDR3 length is 16 residues. The CDR3 protein is CASSPRQGGYTDTQYF. The CDR3, as DNA: TGTGCCAGCAGTCCCCGCCAGGGGGGATACACAGATACGCAGTATTTT.

J is TRBJ2-5 and V is TRBV14, with 12 bases fitting TRBD2. V lost 6 bases and J lost 1; bases outside the gene matches: 15. Per the germline V gene, CDR1 is SGHDN and CDR2 is FVKESK. The CDR3 consists of 19 residues. CDR3 sequence: CASRPLAGGLGGLQETQYF. CDR3 sequence (DNA): TGTGCCAGCAGGCCCCTAGCGGGGGGGCTAGGGGGCCTCCAAGAGACCCAGTACTTC.

This clone has a single count. The chain employs TRBV6-6 and TRBJ1-2, with TRBD1 matching 8 bases. Losses at the gene ends were 5 bases for V and 8 bases for J; bases not matched to a gene: 4. The germline V gene encodes CDR1 MNHNY and CDR2 SVGAGI (reference sequence). This CDR3 is 12 amino acids long. CDR3 nucleotide sequence: TGTGCCAGCAGTAAGGACAGGGAAGGCTACACCTTC. It encodes CASSKDREGYTF.

The rearrangement links TRBV27 to TRBJ1-2, with 9 bases fitting TRBD1. Germline V gene lookup returns CDR1 MNHEY and CDR2 SMNVEV (reference sequence). The CDR3 has 16 amino acids. Losses at the gene ends were 0 bases for V and 5 bases for J; bases not matched to a gene: 7. The chain's CDR3 is CASSLSPPTGGYGYTF. CDR3 nucleotide sequence: TGTGCCAGCAGTTTATCCCCCCCGACAGGGGGTTATGGCTACACCTTC.

This chain joins TRBV12-3 or TRBV12-4 and TRBJ2-3; D is uncertain. V lost 3 bases to trimming and J lost 5 bases, with 3 bases between them. This CDR3 contains 11 residues. The CDR3 protein is CASSFLDTQYF. The DNA for the CDR3 is TGTGCCAGCAGTTTTTTAGATACGCAGTATTTT.

V usage is TRBV6-5 and J usage is TRBJ2-1, with 9 positions matching TRBD1. This CDR3 has 12 amino acids. From germline, CDR1 is MNHEY and CDR2 SVGAGI. Trimming took 8 bases from V and 8 from J; bases not matched to a gene: 4. The DNA of the CDR3 is TGTGCCAGCGGGACAGGGTGGCATGAGCAGTTCTTC. It yields the protein CASGTGWHEQFF.

The chain uses TRBV18 and TRBJ1-1, with D perhaps matching TRBD1 (6 bases). The CDR3 consists of 14 residues. V was cut by 8 bases and J by 3 bases, with 16 bases left in between. CDR1 and CDR2 (germline): KGHSH, LQKENI. CDR3 DNA: TGTGCCAGCGCCGAACACAGGGATTACACTGAAGCTTTCTTT. Its protein is CASAEHRDYTEAFF. The variable domain in full, completed from reference TRBV18 and TRBJ1-1, reads NAGVMQNPRHLVRRRGQEARLRCSPMKGHSHVYWYRQLPEEGLKFMVYLQKENIIDESGMPKERFSAEFPKEGPSILRIQQVVRGDSAAYFCASAEHRDYTEAFFGQGTRLTVV.